The clone carrying this TCR beta chain has just one count. Trimming removed 6 bases at V and 0 bases at J, with 8 bases between. Germline V gene sequence: CDR1 SEHNR, CDR2 FQNEAQ (reference sequence). The CDR3 has 13 amino acids. These data are taken from a study of OX40 agonist ivuxolimab in advanced cancers. TCRdb's copy holds only in-frame clones and misses some; the assay was immunoSEQ multiplex PCR. The data contain 70,000 to 95,000 clones, around 84% of them singletons. The material was CD4+ or CD8+ T cells sorted from blood, obtained in a trial of the OX40 agonist ivuxolimab. The V gene is TRBV7-9, the J gene TRBJ1-1; no clear D. The receptor comes from an adult with an advanced solid tumor such as melanoma, head and neck, liver or kidney cancer. CDR3 sequence: CASRQLMNTEAFF. Written as DNA, the CDR3 is TGTGCCAGCAGGCAGTTGATGAACACTGAAGCTTTCTTT.